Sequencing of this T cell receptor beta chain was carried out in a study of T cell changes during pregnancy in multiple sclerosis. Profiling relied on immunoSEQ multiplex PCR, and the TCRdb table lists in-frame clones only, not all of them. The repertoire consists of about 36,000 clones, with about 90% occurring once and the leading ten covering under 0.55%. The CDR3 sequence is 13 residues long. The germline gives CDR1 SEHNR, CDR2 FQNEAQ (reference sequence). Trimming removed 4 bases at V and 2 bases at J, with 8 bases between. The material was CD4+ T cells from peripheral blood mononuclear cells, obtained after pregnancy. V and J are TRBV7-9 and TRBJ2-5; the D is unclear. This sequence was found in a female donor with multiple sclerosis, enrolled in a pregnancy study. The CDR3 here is CASSSAGQETQYF. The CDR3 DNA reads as TGTGCCAGCAGCTCGGCAGGTCAAGAGACCCAGTACTTC.